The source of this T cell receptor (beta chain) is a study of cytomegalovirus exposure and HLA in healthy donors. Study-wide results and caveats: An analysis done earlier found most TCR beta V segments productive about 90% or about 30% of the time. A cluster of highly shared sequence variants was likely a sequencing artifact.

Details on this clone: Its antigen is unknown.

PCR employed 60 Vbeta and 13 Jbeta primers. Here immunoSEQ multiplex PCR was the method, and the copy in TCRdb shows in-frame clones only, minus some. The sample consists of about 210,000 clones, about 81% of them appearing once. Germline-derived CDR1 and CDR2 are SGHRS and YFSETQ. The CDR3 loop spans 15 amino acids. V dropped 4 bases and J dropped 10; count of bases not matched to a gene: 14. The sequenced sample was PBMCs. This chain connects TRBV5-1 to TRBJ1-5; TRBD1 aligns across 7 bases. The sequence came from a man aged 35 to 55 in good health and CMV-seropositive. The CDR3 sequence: CASSTGQEGVSPQHF. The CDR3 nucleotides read TGCGCCAGCAGCACCGGACAGGAGGGGGTGAGTCCCCAGCATTTT.